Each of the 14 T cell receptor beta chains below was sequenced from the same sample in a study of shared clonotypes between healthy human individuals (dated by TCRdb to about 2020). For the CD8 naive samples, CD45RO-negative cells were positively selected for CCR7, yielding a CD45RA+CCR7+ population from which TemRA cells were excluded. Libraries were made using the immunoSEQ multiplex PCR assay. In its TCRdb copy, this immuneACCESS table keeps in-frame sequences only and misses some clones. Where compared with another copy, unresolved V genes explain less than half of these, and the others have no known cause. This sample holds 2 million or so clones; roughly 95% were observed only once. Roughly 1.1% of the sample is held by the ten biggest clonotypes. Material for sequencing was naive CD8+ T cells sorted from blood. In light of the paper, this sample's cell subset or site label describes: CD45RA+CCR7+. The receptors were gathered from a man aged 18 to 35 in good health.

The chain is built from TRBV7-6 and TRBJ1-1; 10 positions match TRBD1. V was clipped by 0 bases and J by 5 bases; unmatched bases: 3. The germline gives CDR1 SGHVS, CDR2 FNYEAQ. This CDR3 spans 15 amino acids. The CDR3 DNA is TGTGCCAGCAGCTTAGCCGGGACAGGGGAAACTGAAGCTTTCTTT. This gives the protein CASSLAGTGETEAFF.

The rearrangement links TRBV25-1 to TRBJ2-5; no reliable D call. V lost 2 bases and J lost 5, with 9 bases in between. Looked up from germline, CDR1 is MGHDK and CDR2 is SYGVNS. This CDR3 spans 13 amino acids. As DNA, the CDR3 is TGTGCCAGCAGTGAAGACGCGTGGGAGACCCAGTACTTC. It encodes CASSEDAWETQYF. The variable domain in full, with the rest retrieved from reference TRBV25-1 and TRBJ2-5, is EADIYQTPRYLVIGTGKKITLECSQTMGHDKMYWYQQDPGMELHLIHYSYGVNSTEKGDLSSESTVSRIRTEHFPLTLESARPSHTSQYLCASSEDAWETQYFGPGTRLLVL.

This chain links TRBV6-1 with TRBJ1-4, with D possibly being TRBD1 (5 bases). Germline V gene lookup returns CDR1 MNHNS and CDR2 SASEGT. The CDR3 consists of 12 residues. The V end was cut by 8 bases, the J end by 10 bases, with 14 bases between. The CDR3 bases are TGTGCCAGCGTGAGAGGGGACGGAAAACTGTTTTTT. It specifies CASVRGDGKLFF.

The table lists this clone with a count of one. The CDR3 DNA sequence: TGTGCCACCAGCGACGGGTCATCCACAGATACGCAGTATTTT. It yields the protein CATSDGSSTDTQYF. V is TRBV15 and J is TRBJ2-3; D is unclear. The germline gives CDR1 LNHNV, CDR2 YYDKDF (reference sequence). This CDR3 region has 14 residues. V was pared by 5 bases and J by 2 bases, with 11 bases between.

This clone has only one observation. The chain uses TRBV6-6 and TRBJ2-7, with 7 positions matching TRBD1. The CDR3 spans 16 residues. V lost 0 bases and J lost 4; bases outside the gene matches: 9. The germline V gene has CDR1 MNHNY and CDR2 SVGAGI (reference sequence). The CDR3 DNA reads TGTGCCAGCAGTTACTCACCAACAGGGGTGTGGTACGAGCAGTACTTC. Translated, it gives CASSYSPTGVWYEQYF.

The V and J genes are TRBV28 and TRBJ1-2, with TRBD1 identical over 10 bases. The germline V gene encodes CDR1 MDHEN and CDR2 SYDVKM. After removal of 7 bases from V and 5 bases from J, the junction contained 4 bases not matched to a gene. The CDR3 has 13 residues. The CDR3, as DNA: TGTGCCAGCACGGGACAGGGGAGTTATGGCTACACCTTC. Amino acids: CASTGQGSYGYTF.

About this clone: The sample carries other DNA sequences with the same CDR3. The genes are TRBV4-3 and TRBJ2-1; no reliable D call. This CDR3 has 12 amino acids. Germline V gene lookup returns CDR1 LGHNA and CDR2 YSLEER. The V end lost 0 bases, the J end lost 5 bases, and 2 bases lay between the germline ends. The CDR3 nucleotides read TGCGCCAGCAGCCAAGATAACAATGAGCAGTTCTTC. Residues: CASSQDNNEQFF.

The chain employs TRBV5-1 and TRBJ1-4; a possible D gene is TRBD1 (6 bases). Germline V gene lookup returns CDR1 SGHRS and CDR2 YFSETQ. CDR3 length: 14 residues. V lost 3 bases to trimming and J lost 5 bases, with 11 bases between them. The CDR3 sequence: CASSSFDRNEKLFF. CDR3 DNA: TGCGCCAGCAGCTCGTTTGACAGGAATGAAAAACTGTTTTTT.

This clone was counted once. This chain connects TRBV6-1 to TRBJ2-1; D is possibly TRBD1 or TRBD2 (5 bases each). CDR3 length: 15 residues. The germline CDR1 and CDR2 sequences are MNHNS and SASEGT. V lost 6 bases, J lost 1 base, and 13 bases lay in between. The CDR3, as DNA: TGTGCCAGCAGGATCCGGGACCCTTCCTACAATGAGCAGTTCTTC. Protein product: CASRIRDPSYNEQFF.

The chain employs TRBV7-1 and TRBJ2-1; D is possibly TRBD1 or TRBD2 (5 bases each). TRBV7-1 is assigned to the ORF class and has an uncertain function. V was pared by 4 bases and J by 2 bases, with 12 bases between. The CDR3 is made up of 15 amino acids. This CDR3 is CASSLSGGPYNEQFF. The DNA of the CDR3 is TGTGCCAGCAGCTTGAGTGGGGGACCCTACAATGAGCAGTTCTTC.

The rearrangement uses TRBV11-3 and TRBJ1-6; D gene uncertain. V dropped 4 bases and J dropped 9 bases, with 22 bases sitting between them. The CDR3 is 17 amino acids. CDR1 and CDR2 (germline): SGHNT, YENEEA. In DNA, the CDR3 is TGTGCCAGCAGCTCCACCTCTGTTACACCTATAATTTCACCCCTCCACTTT. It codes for CASSSTSVTPIISPLHF.

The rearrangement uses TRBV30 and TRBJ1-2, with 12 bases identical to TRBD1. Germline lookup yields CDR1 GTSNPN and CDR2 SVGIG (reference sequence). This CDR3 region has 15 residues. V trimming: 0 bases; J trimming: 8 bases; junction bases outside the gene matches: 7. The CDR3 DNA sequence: TGTGCCTGGAGTGTAACGGGACAGGGGGCAGAGGGCTACACCTTC. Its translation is CAWSVTGQGAEGYTF.

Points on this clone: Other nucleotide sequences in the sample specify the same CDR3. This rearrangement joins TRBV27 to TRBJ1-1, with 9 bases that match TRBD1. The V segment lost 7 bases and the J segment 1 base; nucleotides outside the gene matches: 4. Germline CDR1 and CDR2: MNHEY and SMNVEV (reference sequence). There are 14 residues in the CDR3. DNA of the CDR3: TGTGCCAGCACCCCGACAGGGGGGAACACTGAAGCTTTCTTT. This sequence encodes CASTPTGGNTEAFF.

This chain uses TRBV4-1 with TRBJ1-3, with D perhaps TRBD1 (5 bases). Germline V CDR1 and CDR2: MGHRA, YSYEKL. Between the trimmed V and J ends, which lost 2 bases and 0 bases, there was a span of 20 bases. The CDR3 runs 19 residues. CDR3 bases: TGCGCCAGCAGCCAACAGAGGCCCGGGGCGGGGGTCTCTGGAAACACCATATATTTT. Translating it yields CASSQQRPGAGVSGNTIYF.